This TCR beta chain was retrieved from a study of T-cell reconstitution after alpha-beta-depleted transplantation in children. Whole-study findings and limits: The high TCRbeta diversity at day 60 in some patients came from surviving recipient T cells and thymic progenitors. Newly made T cells mostly supplied T-cell counts and diversity one year after transplant. Reportedly, alpha-beta T cells present about two months post-transplant originated from several hundred expanded clones of graft origin.

Germline-derived CDR1 and CDR2 are SEHNR and FQNEAQ (reference sequence). Trimming removed 3 bases at V and 5 bases at J, with 16 bases between. CDR3 size: 15 residues. Preparation of the TCRbeta library was carried out with unique molecular identifiers. TCRdb ran MiXCR on the PCR reads and lists one entry per CDR3 protein. The sample holds about 980,000 distinct CDR3 sequences, about 29% seen once. Concerning this clonotype itself: The antigen remains undetermined.

Source: PBMCs, mostly from graft donor cells, taken 360 days after TCRalphabeta/CD19-depleted stem cell transplant. The chain combines TRBV7-9 with TRBJ1-1, with D perhaps matching TRBD1 (5 bases). The clonotype was recovered from a boy under two years old who had a stem cell transplant for SCID, so the T cells may come from the graft donor. CDR3 DNA: TGTGCCAGCAGCTTGGTCTTTACAGGAGCAACTGAAGCTTTCTTT. Translating gives CASSLVFTGATEAFF.